The 24 T cell receptor beta chains reported below all come from one sample, sequenced in a study of T-cell reconstitution after alpha-beta-depleted transplantation in children (dated by TCRdb to the mid-2010s). In light of the paper, this sample's treatment or condition label describes: allogeneic hematopoietic cell transplantation with graft depleted of TCRalphabeta T cells and CD19 B cells. Libraries were prepared through PCR. Sequencing instrument: Illumina HiSeq 2500. TCR library preparation used molecular barcoding, with unique molecular identifiers applied to normalize quantification of the TCRbeta repertoire. TCRdb itself trimmed the public reads at Q25 with fastp, ran MiXCR and retained productive beta chains. Every distinct CDR3 protein forms one entry, paired with its most common genes and DNA. The sample contains about 540,000 distinct CDR3 sequences, 25% to 30% of them found a single time. The ten largest clones represent approximately 39% of the sample.

The material sequenced was PBMCs, taken before TCRalphabeta/CD19-depleted stem cell transplant. These receptors all come from a boy in the first two years of life with Wiskott-Aldrich syndrome, due to receive a stem cell transplant.

This clonotype occurred a few times. The chain carries TRBV4-2 and TRBJ2-1, with TRBD2 as a possible D gene (6 bases). Germline V gene data show CDR1 as LGHNA and CDR2 as YNFKEQ. V lost 1 base, J lost 4 bases, and 20 bases lay in between. This CDR3 spans 18 amino acids. The CDR3 bases are TGTGCCAGCAGCCAAGGGATCGTTTCGAGCGGGCTTTACAATGAGCAGTTCTTC. Encoded protein: CASSQGIVSSGLYNEQFF.

This clonotype has a handful of counts. The chain has TRBV7-2 and TRBJ2-7; 9 bases agree with TRBD2. The CDR3 is made up of 19 amino acids. Looked up from germline, CDR1 is SGHTA and CDR2 is FQGNSA. Losses at the gene ends were 0 bases for V and 0 bases for J; bases not matched to a gene: 12. The CDR3 DNA sequence: TGTGCCAGCAGCTTAGCGAGGGCGGGAGGGCCCCGAACCTCCTACGAGCAGTACTTC. Translating gives CASSLARAGGPRTSYEQYF.

The chain has TRBV20-1 and TRBJ2-1, with D perhaps TRBD2 (5 bases). This CDR3 region has 12 residues. Per the germline V gene, CDR1 is DFQATT and CDR2 is SNEGSKA (reference sequence). With 5 bases removed from V and 7 bases from J, the gap between germline ends came to 12 bases. The CDR3 loop is CSARGGLNEQFF. The CDR3, as DNA: TGCAGTGCTCGCGGCGGACTGAATGAGCAGTTCTTC.

CDR3 sequence: CASSLGIPDSNQPQHF. CDR3 nucleotides: TGCGCCAGCAGCTTGGGGATCCCAGATAGCAATCAGCCCCAGCATTTT. The chain joins TRBV5-1 to TRBJ1-5; unclear D gene. Trimming pared 0 bases from V and 0 bases from J, leaving 10 bases between. This CDR3 contains 16 residues. Per germline, CDR1 SGHRS and CDR2 YFSETQ.

This chain uses TRBV20-1 with TRBJ1-4; perhaps TRBD1 as D (5 bases). This CDR3 comprises 15 residues. Germline CDR1 DFQATT, CDR2 SNEGSKA (reference sequence). V was clipped by 1 base and J by 1 base, with 10 bases between them. CDR3 amino acids: CSARVPGGTNEKLFF. CDR3 sequence (DNA): TGCAGTGCTAGAGTCCCGGGGGGAACTAATGAAAAACTGTTTTTT.

J is TRBJ2-2 and V is TRBV7-9; the D is unclear. CDR1 and CDR2 (germline): SEHNR, FQNEAQ (reference sequence). The germline V and J ends were trimmed by 6 bases and 1 base, with 12 bases remaining between them. The CDR3 totals 15 residues. The CDR3 region is CASSLKQKNTGELFF. The CDR3 DNA reads as TGTGCCAGCAGTCTGAAACAGAAGAACACCGGGGAGCTGTTTTTT. The complete variable domain, with remaining parts taken from reference TRBV7-9 and TRBJ2-2, reads DTGVSQNPRHKITKRGQNVTFRCDPISEHNRLYWYRQTLGQGPEFLTYFQNEAQLEKSRLLSDRFSAERPKGSFSTLEIQRTEQGDSAMYLCASSLKQKNTGELFFGEGSRLTVL.

This clonotype was counted between two and nine times. The chain is built from TRBV5-1 and TRBJ2-1, with D perhaps matching TRBD2 (6 bases). Looked up from germline, CDR1 is SGHRS and CDR2 is YFSETQ. Trimming shortened V by 3 bases and J by 9 bases, and 16 bases separated the two germline ends. The length of the CDR3 is 14 residues. DNA for the CDR3: TGCGCCAGCAGCTCATTAACTCATAGCGGTGAGCAGTTCTTC. Its protein product is CASSSLTHSGEQFF.

The chain has TRBV14 and TRBJ2-2, with D perhaps TRBD1 (7 bases). The germline V and J ends were trimmed by 4 bases and 0 bases, with 12 bases remaining between them. This CDR3 has 16 residues. Germline V gene lookup returns CDR1 SGHDN and CDR2 FVKESK. Here the CDR3 reads CASSRLGTANTGELFF. The CDR3 bases are TGTGCCAGCAGCCGACTAGGGACAGCGAACACCGGGGAGCTGTTTTTT.

In its sample, this clonotype was seen a few times. The J gene is TRBJ2-1, the V gene TRBV20-1; a possible D gene is TRBD2 (5 bases). CDR3 length equals 14 residues. The germline V gene has CDR1 DFQATT and CDR2 SNEGSKA (reference sequence). The V and J ends lost 0 bases and 4 bases respectively, with 10 bases between them. CDR3 bases: TGCAGTGCTAGAGAAGCGGCTACATACAATGAGCAGTTCTTC. It yields the protein CSAREAATYNEQFF.

The chain is built from TRBV5-6 and TRBJ2-1, with D perhaps TRBD1 (5 bases). CDR3 length: 15 amino acids. V shed 0 bases and J shed 5 bases, with 12 bases lying between them. CDR1 is SGHDT, CDR2 YYEEEE, per germline. The DNA of the CDR3 is TGTGCCAGCAGCTTGGTGGGGCAGGCAGACAATGAGCAGTTCTTC. Residues: CASSLVGQADNEQFF.

This chain links TRBV6-1 with TRBJ2-3; perhaps TRBD2 as D (8 bases). CDR1 is MNHNS and CDR2 is SASEGT in the germline V gene. Trimming shortened V by 0 bases and J by 3 bases, and 28 bases separated the two germline ends. CDR3 size: 21 residues. The CDR3 DNA reads as TGTGCCAGCAGTGAAGCGCTTCGACGGGACAGCTACGGCGGGAGGACAGATACGCAGTATTTT. This translates into CASSEALRRDSYGGRTDTQYF.

CDR3 in amino acids: CASSESGGRTDTQYF. As DNA, the CDR3 is TGCGCCAGCAGTGAGTCGGGCGGGAGGACAGATACGCAGTATTTT. The genes are TRBV10-2 and TRBJ2-3; 8 nucleotides line up with TRBD2. Germline assignment: CDR1 WSHSY and CDR2 SAAADI. This CDR3 spans 15 amino acids. Germline trimming cut 0 bases from V and 3 bases from J; bases unmatched to any gene: 2.

This clonotype was seen a handful of times. The chain is built from TRBV5-1 and TRBJ2-5, with 8 bases fitting TRBD1. Germline CDR1 SGHRS, CDR2 YFSETQ. This CDR3 is built from 16 residues. J gave up 5 bases and V 0 bases, and 9 bases lay outside the gene matches. CDR3 DNA: TGCGCCAGCAGCTTGGTTCCGACAGGGGTAGAGGAGACCCAGTACTTC. Protein: CASSLVPTGVEETQYF.

This sequence joins TRBV29-1 and TRBJ1-2; D gene ambiguous. CDR3 length: 9 amino acids. Germline V gene sequence: CDR1 SQVTM, CDR2 ANQGSEA. Deletions cut 4 bases from V and 7 bases from J, with 4 bases between. The CDR3 region has the DNA TGCAGCGTTGGAGGTGGCTACACCTTC. Translated: CSVGGGYTF. Combining the CDR3 with reference TRBV29-1 and TRBJ1-2 gives the whole variable domain SAVISQKPSRDICQRGTSLTIQCQVDSQVTMMFWYRQQPGQSLTLIATANQGSEATYESGFVIDKFPISRPNLTFSTLTVSNMSPEDSSIYLCSVGGGYTFGSGTRLTVV.

This clonotype has more than one count but fewer than ten. The rearrangement joins TRBV20-1 to TRBJ2-1, with 12 bases identical to TRBD2. The J segment lost 4 bases and the V segment lost 5 bases, leaving 9 bases of the junction unmatched. CDR1 is DFQATT, CDR2 SNEGSKA, per germline (reference sequence). The CDR3 has 16 amino acids. CDR3 residues: CSADIRLAGAYNEQFF. For the CDR3, the DNA is TGCAGTGCTGATATACGACTAGCGGGAGCATACAATGAGCAGTTCTTC.

This clonotype occurred a few times. CDR3 bases: TGCGCCAGCAGCCAAGTCGGACTTATCTCCTACGAGCAGTACTTC. It specifies CASSQVGLISYEQYF. The J gene is TRBJ2-7, the V gene TRBV4-1; possible D gene TRBD2, 5 bases. The germline CDR1 and CDR2 sequences are MGHRA and YSYEKL. The V end was cut by 1 base, the J end by 0 bases, with 10 bases between. The CDR3 spans 15 residues.

CDR3 sequence reads: CAWSFTGMPDTQYF. The CDR3 DNA follows: TGTGCCTGGAGTTTTACAGGGATGCCAGATACGCAGTATTTT. The chain couples TRBV30 to TRBJ2-3; D is perhaps TRBD1 (6 bases). Germline V gene sequence: CDR1 GTSNPN, CDR2 SVGIG (reference sequence). This CDR3 has 14 amino acids. V was trimmed by 2 bases and J by 4 bases, leaving 13 bases between them.

V is TRBV28 and J is TRBJ2-4; TRBD1 matches 10 bases. Germline loops: CDR1 MDHEN, CDR2 SYDVKM. Trimming took 6 bases from V and 0 from J; bases not matched to a gene: 20. The CDR3 has 21 residues. The CDR3 DNA is TGTGCCAGCAGCCGACCCGGACAGGGGGTGAGGGAGCGGCTAGCCAAAAACATTCAGTACTTC. Protein product: CASSRPGQGVRERLAKNIQYF.

The table lists this clonotype with a few counts. This chain joins TRBV6-5 and TRBJ1-6; D remains ambiguous. Germline loops: CDR1 MNHEY, CDR2 SVGAGI. The CDR3 is made up of 16 amino acids. The V gene lost 0 bases and the J gene lost 6 bases, with 12 bases spanning the gap. CDR3 DNA sequence: TGTGCCAGCAGTTACTCCCTGACACTACCTAATTCACCCCTCCACTTT. It is translated as CASSYSLTLPNSPLHF.

The chain couples TRBV5-1 to TRBJ2-1; 8 bases map to TRBD1. The CDR3 runs 14 residues. Germline CDR1 and CDR2: SGHRS and YFSETQ. The ends lost 5 bases at V and 8 bases at J; junction bases unmatched: 9. CDR3 coding DNA: TGCGCCAGCAGTGCGGACAGGGCGATGGATGAGCAGTTCTTC. This codes for CASSADRAMDEQFF.

This clonotype was counted between two and nine times. V gene TRBV9 combines with J gene TRBJ1-1; D gene unclear. Looked up from germline, CDR1 is SGDLS and CDR2 is YYNGEE. Between the trimmed V and J ends, which lost 1 base and 0 bases, there was a span of 7 bases. The CDR3 is 14 amino acids. CDR3 loop: CASSVSPMNTEAFF. DNA for the CDR3: TGTGCCAGCAGCGTAAGTCCAATGAACACTGAAGCTTTCTTT. The full variable domain, rest sourced from reference TRBV9 and TRBJ1-1, is DSGVTQTPKHLITATGQRVTLRCSPRSGDLSVYWYQQSLDQGLQFLIQYYNGEERAKGNILERFSAQQFPDLHSELNLSSLELGDSALYFCASSVSPMNTEAFFGQGTRLTVV.

This clonotype appeared a few times. V usage is TRBV7-8 and J usage is TRBJ2-1, with 7 nucleotides matching TRBD2. This CDR3 contains 16 residues. Trimming removed 4 bases from V and 3 bases from J; junction bases left unmatched: 9. CDR1 is SGHVS, CDR2 FQNEAQ, per germline. The CDR3 loop reads CASSYESGIFYNEQFF. Written as DNA, the CDR3 is TGTGCCAGCAGCTATGAAAGCGGGATCTTCTACAATGAGCAGTTCTTC. Full variable domain (rest looked up from reference TRBV7-8 and TRBJ2-1): GAGVSQSPRYKVAKRGQDVALRCDPISGHVSLFWYQQALGQGPEFLTYFQNEAQLDKSGLPSDRFFAERPEGSVSTLKIQRTQQEDSAVYLCASSYESGIFYNEQFFGPGTRLTVL.

This clonotype showed up just a few times. The V and J genes are TRBV12-3 or TRBV12-4 and TRBJ1-4, with D uncertain. This CDR3 has 13 residues. V was clipped by 6 bases and J by 8 bases, with 13 bases between them. The CDR3 DNA follows: TGTGCCAGCAGCCCAGATTACAGAGAAAAACTGTTTTTT. This codes for CASSPDYREKLFF.

The gene calls are TRBV12-3 or TRBV12-4 and TRBJ1-2; D is uncertain. Trimming removed 3 bases from V and 3 bases from J, with 14 bases in between. This CDR3 region has 15 residues. This chain's CDR3 is CASSFWGIRDYGYTF. CDR3 bases: TGTGCCAGCAGTTTCTGGGGTATTCGGGACTATGGCTACACCTTC.